The next 10 T cell receptor beta chains were all read from a single sample in a study of blood T cell repertoires in COVID-19. Sequencing was performed with immunoSEQ multiplex PCR; in TCRdb, only in-frame clones are kept and a portion is missing. Here the sample spans 150,000 to 200,000 clones, under 85% being singletons. Source material: peripheral blood. The receptors were sampled from a man aged 70-80 years with acute or convalescent COVID-19.

The J gene is TRBJ2-5, the V gene TRBV15; possible D gene TRBD2, 7 bases. The CDR3 consists of 15 residues. The germline V gene encodes CDR1 LNHNV and CDR2 YYDKDF (reference sequence). Trimming cost V 0 bases and J 1 base, with 9 bases left between them. The chain's CDR3 is CATSRDGGAQETQYF. Here the CDR3 DNA reads TGTGCCACCAGCAGAGATGGGGGGGCCCAAGAGACCCAGTACTTC.

The chain combines TRBV29-1 with TRBJ2-5; 9 bases agree with TRBD1. V was pared by 6 bases and J by 5 bases, with 7 bases of the junction left unmatched. The CDR3 runs 13 residues. Germline CDR1 SQVTM, CDR2 ANQGSEA. CDR3 amino acids: CSVWTGVRETQYF. The CDR3 coding sequence is TGCAGCGTGTGGACAGGGGTACGCGAGACCCAGTACTTC.

The genes are TRBV11-2 and TRBJ1-1; no definite D call. Germline CDR1 reads SGHAT; CDR2 reads FQNNGV. The V end was cut by 3 bases, the J end by 1 base, with 9 bases between. The CDR3 has 14 amino acids. This CDR3 is CASSFWPQNTEAFF. The CDR3, as DNA: TGTGCCAGCAGCTTTTGGCCCCAGAACACTGAAGCTTTCTTT.

This clone was seen only once. The rearrangement uses TRBV2 and TRBJ1-5; 7 nucleotides line up with TRBD1. V shed 5 bases, J shed 3 bases, and the junction held 7 bases outside the gene matches. CDR1 SNHLY and CDR2 FYNNEI come from the germline V gene. The CDR3 runs to 15 residues. The CDR3 sequence is CASSWTGRANQPQHF. The CDR3 bases are TGTGCCAGCAGTTGGACAGGTAGGGCCAATCAGCCCCAGCATTTT.

This rearrangement joins TRBV7-2 to TRBJ2-7; 11 bases match TRBD2. The germline V gene encodes CDR1 SGHTA and CDR2 FQGNSA. CDR3 length: 16 amino acids. V dropped 2 bases and J dropped 3; count of bases not matched to a gene: 6. CDR3 protein: CASSLLAGGLYYEQYF. CDR3 nucleotide sequence: TGTGCCAGCAGCTTATTAGCGGGAGGGCTTTACTACGAGCAGTACTTC.

The sample holds one count of this clone. The V call is TRBV5-4, the J call TRBJ2-6; D unresolved. CDR3 length: 15 amino acids. Per germline, CDR1 SGHNT and CDR2 YYREEE (reference sequence). The ends were cut back, 0 bases at V and 2 bases at J, with 6 bases in the middle. The CDR3 DNA reads as TGTGCCAGCAGCTTGGGGGCAACTGGGGCCAACGTCCTGACTTTC. Its protein is CASSLGATGANVLTF.

This clone was counted a single time. CDR3 protein: CASRARETNTEAFF. CDR3 in DNA: TGTGCCAGCAGGGCGAGGGAGACGAACACTGAAGCTTTCTTT. The chain recombines TRBV28 with TRBJ1-1, with D uncertain. Germline V lookup: CDR1 MDHEN, CDR2 SYDVKM. This CDR3 spans 14 amino acids. With 6 bases removed from V and 1 base from J, the gap between germline ends came to 12 bases.

This chain uses TRBV7-9 with TRBJ1-5, with D possibly TRBD1 on 5 matching bases. In germline, CDR1 is SEHNR, CDR2 FQNEAQ (reference sequence). The ends were cut back, 5 bases at V and 6 bases at J, with 8 bases in the middle. CDR3 length: 12 amino acids. CDR3 sequence (DNA): TGTGCCAGCAGCCTCGGGGGTCAGCCCCAGCATTTT. It translates to CASSLGGQPQHF. The full variable domain, rest sourced from reference TRBV7-9 and TRBJ1-5, is DTGVSQNPRHKITKRGQNVTFRCDPISEHNRLYWYRQTLGQGPEFLTYFQNEAQLEKSRLLSDRFSAERPKGSFSTLEIQRTEQGDSAMYLCASSLGGQPQHFGDGTRLSIL.

The chain is built from TRBV12-3 or TRBV12-4 and TRBJ2-4; the D gene is possibly TRBD2 (5 bases). Trimming pared 6 bases from V and 7 bases from J, leaving 13 bases between. The CDR3 runs 13 residues. The CDR3 DNA reads TGTGCCAGCAGAGGCACGGGGTTGAACATTCAGTACTTC. This translates into CASRGTGLNIQYF.

The sample holds a few counts of this clone. In DNA form, the CDR3 reads TGCGCCAGCAGCCAAGATCTGGGAGGACCGCCCGAGCAGTACTTC. It encodes CASSQDLGGPPEQYF. This chain connects TRBV4-1 to TRBJ2-7, with D tentatively TRBD2 (6 bases). Germline CDR1 reads MGHRA; CDR2 reads YSYEKL. The CDR3 loop spans 15 amino acids. V gave up 0 bases and J gave up 6 bases, with 15 bases separating them.